This TCR beta chain was sequenced during a study of cytomegalovirus exposure and HLA in healthy donors (dated by TCRdb to about 2017). Notes on the research overall: According to an earlier analysis of several hundred of the donors, about 179 million T cells yielded some 120 million unique TCR beta sequences and approximately 300 Gb of sequence data. The later analysis used no new phenotypic data to find candidate immune exposures, relying instead on TCR beta sequences and their occurrence across donors. HLA typing included class I and class II loci at four-digit resolution. To predict cytomegalovirus infection status, the study combined high-throughput TCR immunosequencing, statistical association of individual TCRs with disease status, and machine learning. The T cell repertoires of under 750 subjects were profiled by immunosequencing and related to cytomegalovirus serostatus. The aim of the study was to test whether cataloging public T cell receptors could identify signatures of past pathogen exposure. Of the 398 genotyped donors, about 84% fell in the genetic ancestry cluster associated with self-reported Caucasian donors. Typing coverage differed by locus: A, B, C, DRB1 and DQB1 were typed in roughly 620-630 donors, DQA1 in roughly 500, DPA1 in 600 to 610, and DPB1 in approximately 450. In a later analysis, previously published TCR beta repertoires from roughly 710 donors were re-analyzed and high-resolution HLA genotyping was added so that TCR occurrence patterns could be studied. A separate validation cohort of over 95 different subjects was used in addition to the 666-subject first cohort. A later genetic analysis used genome-wide SNP genotypes for about 65% of the roughly 700 donors, treating that subset as a discovery cohort. In an earlier analysis of roughly 580 of the donors, high-throughput TCR beta sequencing was used to judge whether each TCR beta V gene segment behaved as functional or pseudogenic. Roughly 320 gigabases of sequencing data and roughly 80 million unique TCR sequences made up an early release that covered several hundred HLA-typed donors. All discovery cohort repertoires had been generated using a single sequencing platform. Among 300 to 500 genotyped donors of the cohort, an average of about 240,000 unique TCR beta nucleotide sequences was sequenced per donor, of which approximately 19% were non-productive. Donor age, sex, ethnicity and CMV serostatus were compiled together with the repertoire data. Four or five DR-DQ haplotypes were handled as single units for association and clustering, since linkage in the cohort was strong.

Study-level results and caveats: Some IMGT-functional V segments, including TRBV6-2 and TRBV6-3, could not be distinguished by the 87-base-pair reads and were therefore excluded. A further reported finding was that TCR beta sequences accurately predicted the HLA-A and HLA-B alleles for most subjects in the first cohort. Strong co-occurrence of HLA alleles, especially DR and DQ, made assigning TCR associations to individual alleles difficult. Correlated functional status among segregating V segments might be attributable to linkage disequilibrium, but an unknown experimental factor could not be ruled out. Most CMV-associated TCR beta chains appeared to be HLA-restricted in a later analysis, and the HLA associations seemed to be driven largely by CMV exposure. The study gave a list of roughly 150 TCR beta chains associated with cytomegalovirus. The only immune exposure information available for the cohort was CMV serostatus. According to the authors, the approach could potentially be generalized to other disease states and immunological phenotypes. In both the original and validation cohorts, the classifier was reported to diagnose cytomegalovirus status with high specificity and sensitivity. In a later analysis, TCR association rates were found to vary across HLA loci, with the most associated TCRs seen for DRB1 alleles and the fewest for HLA-C alleles. The cohort was sequenced for TCR beta chains only, and without alpha or paired-chain data the features that could be detected were limited. Compared with the approximately 600-donor mean, donors in an Asian-associated ancestry cluster had fewer N-insertions in productive TCRs, according to a later genetic analysis. A later genetic analysis associated a missense DCLRE1C variant with V-gene and J-gene trimming of TCR beta chains, and an independent cohort replicated the association. Several of the top co-occurrence clusters appeared to be linked to parvovirus B19, influenza, CMV and Epstein-Barr virus, according to a later analysis. An earlier analysis of approximately 570 of the donors showed that most TCR beta V segments appeared in productive rearrangements either about 87% or about 30% of the time, which broadly matched IMGT annotations. In a later analysis, some 18,000 TCR beta sequences were associated with specific HLA alleles at a false discovery rate of 0.05. Most TCR sequences were observed very rarely across donors, whereas some public TCRs were present in many individuals. In vitro tests confirmed that a few of the cytomegalovirus-associated TCR beta chains recognize cytomegalovirus antigens. Roughly uniform sequencing depth across donors was assumed in presence/absence analyses, although this assumption may not hold. HLA typing was unavailable for some donors at each locus, so association tests used only the typed subset. A cluster of highly shared sequence variants was judged likely to be a technical artifact of the sequencing pipeline. In a later analysis, HLA-associated TCR beta chains showed more clonal expansion and lower generation probabilities than non-associated chains that were equally common. Because counts were too low, roughly 16 rarely observed V segments, including chromosome 9 orphons, were excluded from the earlier analysis of 587 of the donors.

In total, approximately 690 healthy bone marrow donors made up the cohort. At the time of sampling, every cohort member was nominally healthy, though immune exposures that went unrecorded were likely present. The donor tested CMV seronegative, placing the donor among the roughly 350 seronegative members of the cohort. Every donor gave a peripheral blood sample, and the peripheral blood mononuclear cells from that sample were used for TCR beta sequencing. The Qiagen DNeasy Blood Extraction Kit was used to extract genomic DNA from the blood cell samples. Cut back by 1 base and 2 bases, the V and J ends lie 6 bases apart. Its CDR3 holds 14 amino acids, cysteine through phenylalanine. The read is trimmed to its CDR3 DNA, 42 bases read in frame from base 1. The germline V gene yields SGHTA for CDR1 and FQGNSA for CDR2. A note on this clone: No cognate antigen has been identified for it. No qualities accompany the bases; no much larger clone lies one base away.

Libraries were constructed by the immunoSEQ multiplex PCR assay. The multiplex PCR relied on a mix of 60 forward primers for TCR Vbeta segments and 13 reverse primers for TCR Jbeta segments. A multiplex PCR assay on genomic DNA amplified the CDR3 region of rearranged TCR beta genes. The Illumina HiSeq System was used to sequence the amplified TCR beta libraries as 87-base-pair reads. In the authors' own workflow: In a later analysis, tens of millions of unique TCR beta chains were counted across the roughly 670 repertoires, and roughly 11 million of these chains were shared by at least two donors. To remove PCR and sequencing errors, raw reads were error-corrected and collapsed into unique sequences using a nearest-neighbor algorithm that merged closely related sequences. CDR3 sequences were aligned to IMGT reference sequences to assign V, D and J gene segments. For a sequence to be retained, a match of at least six nucleotides to both a V gene segment and a J gene segment was required. Rearrangements were called productive when the CDR3 lacked stop codons and stayed in frame with V and J; all others were non-productive. CDR3 was defined by IMGT convention, running from the second conserved V-encoded cysteine to the conserved J-encoded phenylalanine. Sequences without an unambiguous match to a single V gene segment were excluded from the earlier analysis of several hundred of the donors. In an earlier analysis of roughly 600 of the donors, a V segment was called functional when productive rearrangements were above 56.7%, and segregating when the standard deviation between donors exceeded 5%. A statistical classification framework was built to diagnose cytomegalovirus status from the catalog of TCR beta chain sequences. In a later analysis, TCR nucleotide sequences were compared against IMGT/GENE-DB human TR gene sequences so that V and J genes could be assigned. The TCRdist pipeline was used in a later analysis to assign CDR3 sequences and most-parsimonious VDJ recombination scenarios. In a later analysis, each TCR beta chain was defined by its CDR3 amino acid sequence together with its V-gene family, and reads lacking a unique V-gene family were excluded. As a way to deal with suspected cross-contamination and a sequencing artifact, a later analysis dropped under 600 nucleotide sequences that were highly shared and had low generation probability. For each public chain, a later analysis derived a clonal expansion index from normalized ranks of inferred template counts within each repertoire. Generation probabilities in a later analysis came from a VDJ recombination model fitted to out-of-frame rearrangements, and those results were checked against IGoR. In a later analysis, TCR-TCR, TCR-HLA and TCR-CMV co-occurrence was scored with hypergeometric tests, and a repertoire-size bias correction was applied to TCR pairs. False discovery rates were estimated in a later analysis by permuting HLA or CMV assignments 20 times. In a later analysis, co-occurring TCRs were grouped with DBSCAN, and TCRdist sequence similarity was added when clustering was performed within HLA-allele-positive subsets. Co-occurrence clustering excluded repertoires with fewer than 30,000 or more than 120,000 public chains, plus five with anomalous nucleotide sharing. Drawn from immuneACCESS, this table holds only the in-frame rearrangements with V and J called that TCRdb kept. Clones are partly lost; checked studies trace under half to an unresolved V gene and leave the rest unexplained. The D gene and trimming were derived from the DNA, and the V and J assignments and clone size from that table. This sample gives roughly 180,000 clones in total; about 82% of them show up just once. In total, the top ten clones hold around 1.6% of the sample.

The sequence was obtained from a man aged 18 to 30 in good health and CMV-seronegative. Sequenced material: PBMCs. The chain is encoded by TRBV7-2 joined to TRBJ1-3; the D segment cannot be called with confidence. The bases read TGTGCCAGCAGCTTAGTCGGGGCTGGAAACACCATATATTTT. This sequence encodes CASSLVGAGNTIYF.